Detailed here is one T cell receptor beta chain. The antigen is unknown. The sample comes from a study of T cell repertoires in cytomegalovirus infection. Study-level information: In the study, CMV epitopes included recently identified HLA-C-restricted and well-studied HLA-B-restricted ones. Public TCR beta signatures indicated both CMV infection and matching HLA type.

V lost 1 base to trimming and J lost 7 bases, with 14 bases between them. CDR1 is KGHSH, CDR2 LQKENI, per germline. The CDR3 contains 15 residues. TCRdb called the reads again in MiXCR, with one record for every CDR3 protein. The profile covers approximately 300,000 distinct CDR3 sequences, with around a quarter appearing a single time and about 14% taken by the ten largest. V gene TRBV18 combines with J gene TRBJ2-1; D is undetermined. Sequenced material: cultured PBMCs, taken from culture after CMV antigen stimulation. This clonotype was sampled from a human donor in good health (CMV status not recorded). Some clones in this sample may be carry-over from other donors' samples. CDR3 sequence reads: CASSPRDGFRNEQFF. In DNA, the CDR3 is TGTGCCAGCTCACCACGAGACGGATTCAGGAATGAGCAGTTCTTC.